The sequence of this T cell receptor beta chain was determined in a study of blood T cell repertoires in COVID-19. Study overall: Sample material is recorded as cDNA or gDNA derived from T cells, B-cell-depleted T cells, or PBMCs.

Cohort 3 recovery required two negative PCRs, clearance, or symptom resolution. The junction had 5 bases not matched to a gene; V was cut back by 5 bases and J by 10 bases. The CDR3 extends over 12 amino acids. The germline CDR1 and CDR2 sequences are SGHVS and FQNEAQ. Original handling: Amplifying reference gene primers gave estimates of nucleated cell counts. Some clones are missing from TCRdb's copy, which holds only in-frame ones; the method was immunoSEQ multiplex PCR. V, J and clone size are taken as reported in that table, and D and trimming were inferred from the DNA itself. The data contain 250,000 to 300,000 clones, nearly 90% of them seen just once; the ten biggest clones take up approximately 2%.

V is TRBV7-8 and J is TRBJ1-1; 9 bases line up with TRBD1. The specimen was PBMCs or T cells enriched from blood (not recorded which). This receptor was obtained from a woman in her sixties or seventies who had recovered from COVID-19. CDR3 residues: CASSRDRVSAFF. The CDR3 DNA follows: TGTGCCAGCAGCCGGGACAGGGTGTCAGCTTTCTTT.